These 28 T cell receptor beta chains share one sample of origin, sequenced in a study of human T cells and chemical hapten exposure. In TCRdb, the RACE reads were re-called with MiXCR into one record per CDR3 protein. The repertoire holds under 400,000 distinct CDR3 sequences, more than 4.5% seen once, with around 2.6% in the top ten. Sample time point: pre-sensitization, week 0. Treatment given: therapeutic diphenylcyclopropenone sensitization with weekly scalp DPC. The sequences come from whole blood, collected in connection with sensitization to the hapten diphenylcyclopropenone (DPC). The receptor source for this set is a woman in her forties or fifties with alopecia areata. Some clones in this sample may be carry-over from other donors' samples.

Of note for this clonotype: A much larger clonotype is one base distant, so this may be a read error. This chain connects TRBV6-5 to TRBJ1-6; D unresolved. Germline CDR1 and CDR2: MNHEY and SVGAGI. The CDR3 has 14 amino acids. The CDR3 bases are TGTCCCAGCAGTTCCCCTGGACTCCGTTCACCCCTCCACTTT. This gives the protein CPSSSPGLRSPLHF.

The V gene is TRBV3-1, the J gene TRBJ1-1, with TRBD1 matching over 9 bases. The germline V gene encodes CDR1 LGHDT and CDR2 YNNKEL (reference sequence). CDR3 size: 15 residues. The junction had 6 bases not matched to a gene; V was cut back by 4 bases and J by 3 bases. CDR3 in DNA: TGTGCCAGCAGCCGACCGGGACAGGGATACACTGAAGCTTTCTTT. It yields the protein CASSRPGQGYTEAFF.

In its sample, this clonotype was seen a few times. This chain uses TRBV4-2 with TRBJ1-2; the D is unclear. This CDR3 has 14 residues. V gave up 1 base and J gave up 6 bases, with 12 bases separating them. Germline V gene data show CDR1 as LGHNA and CDR2 as YNFKEQ. The CDR3 protein is CASSQVAEVHGYTF. For the CDR3, the DNA is TGTGCCAGCAGCCAAGTGGCGGAGGTCCATGGCTACACCTTC.

The genes are TRBV12-3 or TRBV12-4 and TRBJ2-3, with 8 bases lining up with TRBD2. This CDR3 region has 13 residues. J was trimmed by 4 bases and V by 5 bases; bases with no gene match: 2. The CDR3 DNA reads as TGTGCCAGCAGTAGCGGGAGATCAGATACGCAGTATTTT. Its translation is CASSSGRSDTQYF.

The genes are TRBV14 and TRBJ2-5; 11 bases match TRBD2. The germline V gene has CDR1 SGHDN and CDR2 FVKESK. The junction had 7 bases not matched to a gene; V was cut back by 5 bases and J by 2 bases. This CDR3 has 16 residues. The CDR3 DNA reads TGTGCCAGCAGCAAGCTAGCGGGGGGCCTACAAGAGACCCAGTACTTC. As protein: CASSKLAGGLQETQYF.

This sequence joins TRBV5-1 and TRBJ2-1; D is possibly TRBD1 (6 bases). This CDR3 has 14 amino acids. Germline V gene sequence: CDR1 SGHRS, CDR2 YFSETQ. Trimming removed 4 bases from V and 2 bases from J, with 10 bases in between. CDR3 protein: CASSPWTAYNEQFF. The CDR3, as DNA: TGCGCCAGCAGCCCGTGGACAGCCTACAATGAGCAGTTCTTC.

This clonotype was seen ten or more times. The chain employs TRBV12-3 or TRBV12-4 and TRBJ2-3; 7 bases are shared with TRBD2. This CDR3 contains 16 residues. Unmatched junction bases numbered 5, after V lost 2 bases and J lost 0 bases. In DNA, the CDR3 is TGTGCCAGCAGTTTACGGAGCGGGGCTAGCACAGATACGCAGTATTTT. It yields the protein CASSLRSGASTDTQYF.

The chain joins TRBV7-2 to TRBJ1-1, with D possibly being TRBD1 (5 bases). V was cut by 4 bases and J by 0 bases, with 24 bases left in between. CDR1 and CDR2 (germline): SGHTA, FQGNSA. There are 19 residues in the CDR3. As DNA, the CDR3 is TGTGCCAGCAGCTATACTCCGATTCCACGACAGTTCATGAACACTGAAGCTTTCTTT. This translates into CASSYTPIPRQFMNTEAFF.

The chain employs TRBV7-2 and TRBJ2-1, with TRBD2 as a possible D gene (5 bases). V lost 3 bases and J lost 2, with 8 bases in between. This CDR3 is 14 amino acids long. Germline V lookup: CDR1 SGHTA, CDR2 FQGNSA. CDR3 coding DNA: TGTGCCAGCAGCTTTACGGGGACCTACAATGAGCAGTTCTTC. It specifies CASSFTGTYNEQFF. The complete variable domain, with remaining parts taken from reference TRBV7-2 and TRBJ2-1, reads GAGVSQSPSNKVTEKGKDVELRCDPISGHTALYWYRQSLGQGLEFLIYFQGNSAPDKSGLPSDRFSAERTGGSVSTLTIQRTQQEDSAVYLCASSFTGTYNEQFFGPGTRLTVL.

The sample holds many counts of this clonotype. The chain has TRBV24-1 and TRBJ2-1, with 8 bases matching TRBD2. The CDR3 has 15 amino acids. CDR1 KGHDR and CDR2 SFDVKD come from the germline V gene. Trimming removed 6 bases from V and 2 bases from J; junction bases left unmatched: 5. CDR3 in DNA: TGTGCCACCAGTCCCGGGGGGGCCCCCTACAATGAGCAGTTCTTC. Residues: CATSPGGAPYNEQFF.

This clonotype was seen many times. This sequence joins TRBV30 and TRBJ2-7; 11 nucleotides agree with TRBD2. The CDR3 extends over 15 amino acids. J gave up 3 bases and V 3 bases, and 7 bases lay outside the gene matches. Germline V lookup: CDR1 GTSNPN, CDR2 SVGIG (reference sequence). CDR3 loop: CAWRALAGGRYEQYF. The CDR3 nucleotides read TGTGCCTGGAGGGCCCTAGCGGGAGGCCGCTACGAGCAGTACTTC.

This clonotype was detected many times. This rearrangement joins TRBV6-6 to TRBJ2-7; a possible D gene is TRBD1 (6 bases). Germline CDR1 reads MNHNY; CDR2 reads SVGAGI (reference sequence). This CDR3 region has 13 residues. Trimming stripped 6 bases from V and 4 bases from J, with 13 bases between. The CDR3 spells CASSHGQLYEQYF. The CDR3 region has the DNA TGTGCCAGCAGCCACGGACAGCTTTACGAGCAGTACTTC.

The V and J genes are TRBV7-8 and TRBJ2-3; maybe TRBD1 (5 bases). CDR3 size: 15 residues. Germline CDR1 and CDR2: SGHVS and FQNEAQ. Trimming removed 0 bases from V and 2 bases from J, with 9 bases in between. Written as DNA, the CDR3 is TGTGCCAGCAGCTTAGCCGGTGGGGCCACAGATACGCAGTATTTT. Translation: CASSLAGGATDTQYF.

This clonotype was detected ten times or more. This chain connects TRBV2 to TRBJ1-1; D gene unclear. Germline values: CDR1 SNHLY, CDR2 FYNNEI. The CDR3 contains 14 residues. The V end lost 6 bases, the J end lost 11 bases, and 22 bases lay between the germline ends. CDR3 region: CASSPLREPSRAFF. The DNA of the CDR3 is TGTGCCAGCAGCCCCCTTAGGGAGCCGAGCCGTGCTTTCTTT. Full variable domain (rest looked up from reference TRBV2 and TRBJ1-1): EPEVTQTPSHQVTQMGQEVILRCVPISNHLYFYWYRQILGQKVEFLVSFYNNEISEKSEIFDDQFSVERPDGSNFTLKIRSTKLEDSAMYFCASSPLREPSRAFFGQGTRLTVV.

The V call is TRBV6-6, the J call TRBJ1-5; D unresolved. Trimming removed 7 bases at V and 5 bases at J, with 12 bases between. This CDR3 is 13 amino acids long. CDR1 MNHNY and CDR2 SVGAGI come from the germline V gene (reference sequence). The CDR3 DNA is TGTGCCAGCACCCCCCGAATATATCAGCCCCAGCATTTT. Translating it yields CASTPRIYQPQHF.

The chain's CDR3 is CASSPGQVNNEQYF. CDR3 DNA sequence: TGCGCCAGCAGCCCCGGACAGGTCAATAACGAGCAGTACTTC. The chain has TRBV5-1 and TRBJ2-7, with 7 bases identical to TRBD1. Germline V gives CDR1 SGHRS, CDR2 YFSETQ. V dropped 4 bases and J dropped 5; count of bases not matched to a gene: 9. The CDR3 length is 14 residues.

The V call is TRBV10-3, the J call TRBJ1-1, with a tentative D call TRBD1 (5 bases). The V gene lost 6 bases and the J gene lost 8 bases, with 13 bases spanning the gap. The germline V gene encodes CDR1 ENHRY and CDR2 SYGVKD. The CDR3 covers 12 residues. The CDR3 nucleotides are TGTGCCATCAGGCTTATTGGGGGAGAAGCTTTCTTT. Encoded protein: CAIRLIGGEAFF.

This clonotype was observed a few times. This sequence joins TRBV9 and TRBJ2-3; 7 nucleotides match TRBD2. Germline lookup yields CDR1 SGDLS and CDR2 YYNGEE. This CDR3 contains 15 residues. J gave up 1 base and V 4 bases, and 6 bases lay outside the gene matches. CDR3 DNA sequence: TGTGCCAGCAGCACGAGCGGGACCGGCACAGATACGCAGTATTTT. Translating gives CASSTSGTGTDTQYF. The full variable domain, rest sourced from reference TRBV9 and TRBJ2-3, is DSGVTQTPKHLITATGQRVTLRCSPRSGDLSVYWYQQSLDQGLQFLIQYYNGEERAKGNILERFSAQQFPDLHSELNLSSLELGDSALYFCASSTSGTGTDTQYFGPGTRLTVL.

The sample holds many counts of this clonotype. The chain carries TRBV20-1 and TRBJ2-7, with D possibly TRBD2 on 6 matching bases. Trimming removed 6 bases at V and 2 bases at J, with 17 bases between. Looked up from germline, CDR1 is DFQATT and CDR2 is SNEGSKA (reference sequence). The CDR3 consists of 14 residues. The chain's CDR3 is CSARGTVVAYEQYF. As DNA, the CDR3 is TGCAGTGCACGGGGGACTGTTGTCGCCTACGAGCAGTACTTC.

This chain joins TRBV5-4 and TRBJ2-1, with 9 positions matching TRBD2. V was clipped by 1 base and J by 6 bases; unmatched bases: 5. The length of the CDR3 is 15 residues. Per the germline V gene, CDR1 is SGHNT and CDR2 is YYREEE (reference sequence). The CDR3 loop reads CASSLHSGRFNEQFF. The CDR3 nucleotides read TGTGCCAGCAGCTTGCATAGCGGGAGATTCAATGAGCAGTTCTTC. Based on the CDR3 plus reference TRBV5-4 and TRBJ2-1, the full variable domain is ETGVTQSPTHLIKTRGQQVTLRCSSQSGHNTVSWYQQALGQGPQFIFQYYREEENGRGNFPPRFSGLQFPNYSSELNVNALELDDSALYLCASSLHSGRFNEQFFGPGTRLTVL.

This clonotype was detected ten times or more. This rearrangement joins TRBV4-3 to TRBJ2-5; the match to TRBD1 covers 7 bases. The CDR3 is 16 amino acids. The trim removed 1 base at V and 7 bases at J, leaving 12 bases unmatched. Per the germline V gene, CDR1 is LGHNA and CDR2 is YSLEER. The CDR3 loop is CASSQGIGGLVGTQYF. Written as DNA, the CDR3 is TGCGCCAGCAGCCAAGGGATAGGGGGCCTCGTCGGGACCCAGTACTTC.

The table lists this clonotype with a few counts. V is TRBV7-3 and J is TRBJ1-2; TRBD1 agrees at 8 bases. The germline V gene encodes CDR1 SGHTA and CDR2 FQGTGA. The CDR3 length is 13 residues. Unmatched junction bases numbered 7, after V lost 5 bases and J lost 8 bases. Here the CDR3 reads CASSLDRGEGYTF. In nucleotides, the CDR3 is TGTGCCAGCAGCCTTGACAGGGGTGAGGGCTACACCTTC. Combining the CDR3 with reference TRBV7-3 and TRBJ1-2 gives the whole variable domain GAGVSQTPSNKVTEKGKYVELRCDPISGHTALYWYRQSLGQGPEFLIYFQGTGAADDSGLPNDRFFAVRPEGSVSTLKIQRTERGDSAVYLCASSLDRGEGYTFGSGTRLTVV.

The chain links TRBV27 to TRBJ2-7; D is unresolved. Germline V gene sequence: CDR1 MNHEY, CDR2 SMNVEV (reference sequence). The CDR3 loop spans 13 amino acids. V lost 4 bases and J 5 bases, leaving 12 bases between the germline ends. CDR3 loop: CASSSPVENEQYF. In nucleotides, the CDR3 is TGTGCCAGCAGTTCCCCGGTTGAGAACGAGCAGTACTTC.

This clonotype was seen ten or more times. CDR3 coding DNA: TGCAGTGCTAGAGCCCAGGCCTTGAACACTGAAGCTTTCTTT. Protein sequence: CSARAQALNTEAFF. The gene calls are TRBV20-1 and TRBJ1-1, with unresolved D. Trimming took 1 base from V and 0 from J, leaving 9 bases between them. Germline V gene data show CDR1 as DFQATT and CDR2 as SNEGSKA (reference sequence). This CDR3 region has 14 residues.

This clonotype was counted between two and nine times. The chain combines TRBV6-1 with TRBJ1-3, with no clear D. The CDR3 contains 16 residues. V lost 4 bases and J lost 1, with 14 bases in between. Germline CDR1 and CDR2: MNHNS and SASEGT. The DNA of the CDR3 is TGTGCCAGCAGTGTAGGAAGGGCCTCTTCTGGAAACACCATATATTTT. Its translation is CASSVGRASSGNTIYF.

Worth noting for this clonotype: A read error is possible here, since a much larger clone lies one base away. No conserved phenylalanine or tryptophan ends this CDR3, so it is likely a read error. The V call is TRBV29-1, the J call TRBJ2-3; the D is unclear. The CDR3 sequence is 12 residues long. CDR1 is SQVTM and CDR2 is ANQGSEA in the germline V gene. V was pared by 4 bases and J by 1 base, with 6 bases between. This CDR3 reads CSVVLGTDTQYL. The CDR3 coding sequence is TGCAGCGTTGTTTTGGGCACAGATACGCAGTATTTA.

This clonotype came up many times. V and J are TRBV29-1 and TRBJ2-1; D not resolved. CDR3 length: 14 amino acids. V lost 2 bases, J lost 3 bases, and 11 bases lay in between. Germline-derived CDR1 and CDR2 are SQVTM and ANQGSEA. CDR3 sequence reads: CSVEIVGNYNEQFF. CDR3 DNA: TGCAGCGTTGAAATTGTGGGGAACTACAATGAGCAGTTCTTC.

At least ten counts were recorded for this clonotype. CDR3: CASRGDREPEAFF. The CDR3 DNA sequence: TGTGCCAGCAGGGGGGACAGGGAACCTGAAGCTTTCTTT. V is TRBV12-3 or TRBV12-4 and J is TRBJ1-1; 9 bases line up with TRBD1. V lost 6 bases to trimming and J lost 6 bases; unmatched junction nucleotides: 5. This CDR3 spans 13 amino acids.